The subject of this entry is one T cell receptor (beta chain). Its antigen is not identified. This sample was taken from a study of radiation and T cells in renal cell carcinoma. The time point is: blood 4 weeks post-SBRT, at nephrectomy. The sample's treatment: 15 Gy SBRT to primary tumor, nephrectomy 4 weeks later. After SBRT, blood was collected at 2 and 4 weeks, plus baseline. Clones were read by immunoSEQ multiplex PCR, and TCRdb kept only the in-frame ones, dropping some. This repertoire shows roughly 170,000 clones, about nine tenths found once; its top ten account for 10% to 12%. This CDR3 has 14 amino acids. Germline values: CDR1 SGHVS, CDR2 FQNEAQ. V dropped 0 bases and J dropped 3; count of bases not matched to a gene: 2. Study-level points and caveats: Top tumor clonotypes rose in blood 2 weeks post-radiation, then contracted. Baseline intratumoral clonotype presence is unknown without pretreatment biopsies.

This sequence was found in a woman aged 50 to 60 with renal cell carcinoma. The input for sequencing was blood, taken from a patient whose treatment included radiotherapy and nephrectomy. This chain uses TRBV7-8 with TRBJ2-7; TRBD1 matches at 7 bases. CDR3 amino acids: CASSLAAGGYEQYF. CDR3 nucleotide sequence: TGTGCCAGCAGCTTAGCGGCAGGGGGCTACGAGCAGTACTTC.